This TCR beta chain is from a study of blood T cell repertoires in COVID-19. Study details: Both acute and convalescent COVID-19 samples were obtained from the United States, Italy and Spain. T cells, B-cell-depleted T cells, or PBMCs provided the cDNA or gDNA that served as material.

This clone was counted at least ten times. As originally analysed: Cell counts per sample came from amplifying reference gene primers. Profiling relied on immunoSEQ multiplex PCR, and the TCRdb table lists in-frame clones only, not all of them. That table furnishes V, J and clone size, whereas the DNA furnished D and trimming. The sample has 65,000 to 90,000 clones, around 88% seen once. The V gene's germline CDR1 is KGHSY and CDR2 FQNENV. With 6 bases removed from V and 0 bases from J, the gap between germline ends came to 8 bases. The CDR3 is 13 amino acids. Material for sequencing was peripheral blood. This receptor was identified in a man aged 25-45 years with acute or convalescent COVID-19. The V and J genes are TRBV16 and TRBJ1-1; D is unclear. For the CDR3, the DNA is TGTGCCAGCAGTCGATCGGTGAACACTGAAGCTTTCTTT. It is translated as CASSRSVNTEAFF.